What follows are 14 T cell receptor beta chains derived from one specimen sequenced in a study of shared T cell receptors in the human thymus. Only in-frame clones appear in the TCRdb table, and some are missing; sequencing was by immunoSEQ multiplex PCR. This table holds around 730,000 clones, approximately 83% found once. These data are also associated with another study on human thymus T cells.

Sequenced: thymocytes. The receptors were sampled from a girl under three years old with a congenital heart defect.

The gene calls are TRBV28 and TRBJ1-2; 8 nucleotides align to TRBD1. V lost 2 bases, J lost 6 bases, and 8 bases stayed unmatched. Germline assignment: CDR1 MDHEN and CDR2 SYDVKM. This CDR3 comprises 15 residues. The DNA of the CDR3 is TGTGCCAGCAGTTTACGCCAACAGGGGGTTGATGGCTACACCTTC. Protein: CASSLRQQGVDGYTF.

The V and J genes are TRBV6-4 and TRBJ1-2, with no clear D. V dropped 6 bases and J dropped 4 bases, with 18 bases sitting between them. This CDR3 comprises 15 residues. The V gene's germline CDR1 is MRHNA and CDR2 SNTAGT. CDR3 nucleotide sequence: TGTGCCAGCAGGCTCTCGGCGGGTTTTGGCTATGGCTACACCTTC. It translates to CASRLSAGFGYGYTF.

This clone appeared a single time. The chain combines TRBV6-5 with TRBJ1-2, with a possible D match to TRBD1 (6 bases). CDR1 is MNHEY and CDR2 is SVGAGI in the germline V gene. Between the trimmed V and J ends, which lost 7 bases and 4 bases, there was a span of 16 bases. The CDR3 length is 14 residues. CDR3 loop: CASTKGGQSYGYTF. The CDR3 nucleotides read TGTGCCAGCACGAAAGGAGGACAGTCCTATGGCTACACCTTC.

The chain uses TRBV19 and TRBJ1-2; D unclear. V dropped 5 bases and J dropped 6 bases, with 22 bases sitting between them. Germline CDR1 LNHDA, CDR2 SQIVND (reference sequence). The CDR3 consists of 16 residues. CDR3 bases: TGTGCCAGTAGTGCCCGGGTCTGCAGAAAAATCAATGGCTACACCTTC. It translates to CASSARVCRKINGYTF.

The CDR3 is CASSPGAVDNYGYTF. The CDR3 DNA is TGTGCCAGCAGCCCAGGGGCAGTCGATAACTATGGCTACACCTTC. This chain joins TRBV9 and TRBJ1-2; TRBD1 is a possible D gene (6 bases). The V end was cut by 4 bases, the J end by 1 base, with 14 bases between. CDR3 length equals 15 residues. CDR1 is SGDLS and CDR2 is YYNGEE in the germline V gene.

There are a few counts of this clone. The V and J genes are TRBV6-5 and TRBJ1-2, with D uncertain. V gave up 4 bases and J gave up 0 bases, with 15 bases separating them. The CDR3 has 16 residues. Germline CDR1 MNHEY, CDR2 SVGAGI. CDR3 sequence reads: CASSWYGGSTNYGYTF. The CDR3 nucleotides are TGTGCCAGCAGTTGGTATGGAGGGTCCACTAACTATGGCTACACCTTC.

The chain joins TRBV7-6 to TRBJ2-7, with 7 positions matching TRBD1. Germline V CDR1 and CDR2: SGHVS, FNYEAQ. This CDR3 contains 16 residues. After removal of 2 bases from V and 0 bases from J, the junction contained 7 bases not matched to a gene. CDR3 sequence reads: CASSLIPGQSSYEQYF. The CDR3 nucleotides read TGTGCCAGCAGCTTAATCCCGGGACAGAGCTCCTACGAGCAGTACTTC.

The CDR3 region is CASSPGSRQETQYF. In DNA form, the CDR3 reads TGTGCCAGCAGCCCGGGGAGTCGCCAAGAGACCCAGTACTTC. V usage is TRBV5-6 and J usage is TRBJ2-5, with D perhaps TRBD2 (5 bases). Between the trimmed V and J ends, which lost 4 bases and 1 base, there was a span of 11 bases. The V gene's germline CDR1 is SGHDT and CDR2 YYEEEE. This CDR3 is built from 14 residues.

CDR3 nucleotides: TGTGCCAGCAGCCGGCAACTAGCGGGGACACGAGACGGGCAGTTCTTC. Translated, it gives CASSRQLAGTRDGQFF. The chain is built from TRBV9 and TRBJ2-1; 10 bases are a match to TRBD2. Trimming cost V 4 bases and J 12 bases; bases outside gene matches: 16. The germline V gene encodes CDR1 SGDLS and CDR2 YYNGEE. The CDR3 runs 16 residues.

The rearrangement joins TRBV4-1 to TRBJ1-1; D is possibly TRBD1 (6 bases). Looked up from germline, CDR1 is MGHRA and CDR2 is YSYEKL. V was cut by 3 bases and J by 3 bases, with 14 bases left in between. The CDR3 spans 15 residues. DNA for the CDR3: TGCGCCAGCAGCCAGCCCCCGGGACACCACACTGAAGCTTTCTTT. It translates to CASSQPPGHHTEAFF.

The genes are TRBV2 and TRBJ1-1, with a weak D call TRBD1 (6 bases). Deletions cut 4 bases from V and 7 bases from J, with 19 bases between. Germline CDR1 reads SNHLY; CDR2 reads FYNNEI. The CDR3 is made up of 15 amino acids. In DNA form, the CDR3 reads TGTGCCAGCAGTGTATACAGGGAACCGGGTGGTGAAGCTTTCTTT. Translating gives CASSVYREPGGEAFF.

This chain links TRBV14 with TRBJ1-5, with TRBD1 matching over 8 bases. The germline CDR1 and CDR2 sequences are SGHDN and FVKESK. V shed 1 base and J 4 bases; nucleotides not matched to a gene: 0. This CDR3 has 14 amino acids. The CDR3: CASSQGTGNQPQHF. The DNA of the CDR3 is TGTGCCAGCAGCCAAGGGACAGGGAATCAGCCCCAGCATTTT.

The chain couples TRBV6-1 to TRBJ1-6; 7 bases are shared with TRBD1. Germline lookup yields CDR1 MNHNS and CDR2 SASEGT. CDR3 size: 15 residues. The V gene end was trimmed by 6 bases and the J gene end by 5 bases; junction bases not matched to a gene: 7. CDR3 sequence (DNA): TGTGCCAGCAGAGTCGACAGGGACGATAATTCACCCCTCCACTTT. It specifies CASRVDRDDNSPLHF.

The chain has TRBV15 and TRBJ1-5, with 8 bases matching TRBD1. Germline trimming cut 0 bases from V and 0 bases from J; bases unmatched to any gene: 10. Germline V gene lookup returns CDR1 LNHNV and CDR2 YYDKDF (reference sequence). The CDR3 extends over 19 amino acids. The chain's CDR3 is CATSRDVETGENSNQPQHF. The CDR3 region has the DNA TGTGCCACCAGCAGAGATGTGGAGACAGGGGAGAATAGCAATCAGCCCCAGCATTTT. Looking up the rest from reference TRBV15 and TRBJ1-5 gives the full variable domain: DAMVIQNPRYQVTQFGKPVTLSCSQTLNHNVMYWYQQKSSQAPKLLFHYYDKDFNNEADTPDNFQSRRPNTSFCFLDIRSPGLGDTAMYLCATSRDVETGENSNQPQHFGDGTRLSIL.